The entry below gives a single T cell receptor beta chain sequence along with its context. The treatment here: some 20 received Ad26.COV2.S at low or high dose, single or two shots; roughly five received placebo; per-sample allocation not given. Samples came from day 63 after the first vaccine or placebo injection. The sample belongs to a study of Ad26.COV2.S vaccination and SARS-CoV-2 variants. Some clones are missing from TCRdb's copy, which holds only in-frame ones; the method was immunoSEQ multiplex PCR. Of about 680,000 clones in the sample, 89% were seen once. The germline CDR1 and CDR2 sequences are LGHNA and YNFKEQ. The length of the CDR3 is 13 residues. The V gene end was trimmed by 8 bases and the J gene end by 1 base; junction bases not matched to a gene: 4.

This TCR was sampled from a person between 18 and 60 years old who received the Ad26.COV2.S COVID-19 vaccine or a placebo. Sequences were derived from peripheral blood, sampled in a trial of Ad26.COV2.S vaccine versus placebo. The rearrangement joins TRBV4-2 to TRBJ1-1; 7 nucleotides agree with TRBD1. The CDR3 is CASGGQPNTEAFF. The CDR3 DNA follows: TGTGCCAGCGGGGGACAGCCGAACACTGAAGCTTTCTTT.